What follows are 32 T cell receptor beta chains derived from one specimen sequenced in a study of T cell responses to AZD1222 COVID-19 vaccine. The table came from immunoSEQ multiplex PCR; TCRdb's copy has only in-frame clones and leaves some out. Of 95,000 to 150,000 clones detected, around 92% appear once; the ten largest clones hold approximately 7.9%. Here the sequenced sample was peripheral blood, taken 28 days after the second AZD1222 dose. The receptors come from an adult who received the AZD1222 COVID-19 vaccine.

The CDR3 here is CASSIGQLNTEAFF. The CDR3 DNA sequence: TGTGCCAGTAGTATAGGGCAGCTGAACACTGAAGCTTTCTTT. This chain joins TRBV19 and TRBJ1-1; D gene ambiguous. CDR1 and CDR2 from the germline V gene are LNHDA and SQIVND (reference sequence). This CDR3 is 14 amino acids long. V dropped 1 base and J dropped 0 bases, with 6 bases sitting between them.

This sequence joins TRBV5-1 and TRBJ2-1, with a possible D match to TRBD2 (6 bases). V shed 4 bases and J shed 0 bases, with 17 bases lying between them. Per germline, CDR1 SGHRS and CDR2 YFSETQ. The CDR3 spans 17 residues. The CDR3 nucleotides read TGCGCCAGCAGCCCAGCCCGGACTACCTCCTCCTACAATGAGCAGTTCTTC. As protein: CASSPARTTSSYNEQFF.

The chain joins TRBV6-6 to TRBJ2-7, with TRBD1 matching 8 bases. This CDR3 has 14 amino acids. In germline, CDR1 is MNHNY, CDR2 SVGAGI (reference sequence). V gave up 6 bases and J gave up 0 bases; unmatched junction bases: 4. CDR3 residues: CASRPGQVSYEQYF. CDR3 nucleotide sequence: TGTGCCAGCAGGCCGGGACAGGTCTCCTACGAGCAGTACTTC.

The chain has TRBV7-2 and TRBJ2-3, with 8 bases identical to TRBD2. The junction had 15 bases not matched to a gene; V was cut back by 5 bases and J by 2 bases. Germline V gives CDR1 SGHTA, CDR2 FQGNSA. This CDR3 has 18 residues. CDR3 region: CASSLATLLAGNTDTQYF. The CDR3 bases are TGTGCCAGCAGCCTGGCGACTCTTTTAGCGGGAAACACAGATACGCAGTATTTT.

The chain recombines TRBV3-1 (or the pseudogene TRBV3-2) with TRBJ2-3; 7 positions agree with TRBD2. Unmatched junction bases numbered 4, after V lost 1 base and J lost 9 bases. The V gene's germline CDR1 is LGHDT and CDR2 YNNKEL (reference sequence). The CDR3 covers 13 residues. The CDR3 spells CASSQGEGLTQYF. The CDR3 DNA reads TGTGCCAGCAGCCAAGGGGAGGGACTGACGCAGTATTTT.

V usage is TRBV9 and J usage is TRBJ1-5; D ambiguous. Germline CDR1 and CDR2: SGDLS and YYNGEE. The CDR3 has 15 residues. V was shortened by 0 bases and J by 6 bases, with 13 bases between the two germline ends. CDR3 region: CASSVDGLSGQPQHF. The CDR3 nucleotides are TGTGCCAGCAGCGTAGATGGGCTAAGCGGTCAGCCCCAGCATTTT.

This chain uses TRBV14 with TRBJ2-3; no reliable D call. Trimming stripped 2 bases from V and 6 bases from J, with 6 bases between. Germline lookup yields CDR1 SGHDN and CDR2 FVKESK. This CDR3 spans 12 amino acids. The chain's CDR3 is CASSQPFDTQYF. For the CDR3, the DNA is TGTGCCAGCAGCCAACCCTTTGATACGCAGTATTTT.

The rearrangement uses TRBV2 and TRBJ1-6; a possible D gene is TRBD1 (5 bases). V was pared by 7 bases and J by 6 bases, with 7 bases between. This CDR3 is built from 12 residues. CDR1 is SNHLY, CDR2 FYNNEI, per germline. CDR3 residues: CASMGPNSPLHF. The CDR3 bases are TGTGCCAGCATGGGACCTAATTCACCCCTCCACTTT.

This chain's CDR3 is CASSLTGGATDTQYF. The CDR3 DNA sequence: TGTGCCAGCAGCTTGACAGGGGGTGCCACAGATACGCAGTATTTT. The chain uses TRBV7-2 and TRBJ2-3; 9 bases align to TRBD1. V lost 3 bases, J lost 2 bases, and 3 bases stayed unmatched. The germline V gene encodes CDR1 SGHTA and CDR2 FQGNSA. The CDR3 runs to 15 residues.

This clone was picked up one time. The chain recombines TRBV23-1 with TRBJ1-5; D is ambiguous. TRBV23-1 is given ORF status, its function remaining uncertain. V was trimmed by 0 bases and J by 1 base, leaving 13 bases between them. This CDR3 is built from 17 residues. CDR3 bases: TGCGCCAGCAGTCAATCGATGTACAGTATAAGCAATCAGCCCCAGCATTTT. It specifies CASSQSMYSISNQPQHF.

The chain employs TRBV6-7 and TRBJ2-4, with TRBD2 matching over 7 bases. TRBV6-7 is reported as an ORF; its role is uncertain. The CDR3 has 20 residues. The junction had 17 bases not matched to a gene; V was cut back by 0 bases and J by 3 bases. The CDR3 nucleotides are TGTGCCAGCAGTTACTCTTTGCGGGGGTACGGGGGTATGGACAAAAACATTCAGTACTTC. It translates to CASSYSLRGYGGMDKNIQYF.

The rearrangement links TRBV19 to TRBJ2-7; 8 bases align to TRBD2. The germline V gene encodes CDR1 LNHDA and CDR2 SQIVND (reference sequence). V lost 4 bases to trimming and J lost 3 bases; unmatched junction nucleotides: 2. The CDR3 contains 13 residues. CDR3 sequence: CASSTGGGYEQYF. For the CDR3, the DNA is TGTGCCAGTAGTACCGGGGGGGGCTACGAGCAGTACTTC.

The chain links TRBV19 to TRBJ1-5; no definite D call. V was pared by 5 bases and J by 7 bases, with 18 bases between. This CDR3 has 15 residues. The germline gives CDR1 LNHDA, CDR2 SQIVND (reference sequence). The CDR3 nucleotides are TGTGCCAGTAGTTCCCCCGGGTTCATGGGGCAGCCCCAGCATTTT. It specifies CASSSPGFMGQPQHF.

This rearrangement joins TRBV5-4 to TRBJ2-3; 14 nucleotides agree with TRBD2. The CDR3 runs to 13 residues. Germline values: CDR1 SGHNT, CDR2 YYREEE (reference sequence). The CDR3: CAWGLAGADTQYF. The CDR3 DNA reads TGTGCATGGGGACTAGCGGGAGCGGATACGCAGTATTTT.

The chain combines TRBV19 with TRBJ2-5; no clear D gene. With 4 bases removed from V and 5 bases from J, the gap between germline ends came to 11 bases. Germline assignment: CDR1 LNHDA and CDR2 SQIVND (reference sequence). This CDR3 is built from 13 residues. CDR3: CASSRSPGETQYF. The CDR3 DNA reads TGTGCCAGTAGTAGGTCTCCCGGGGAGACCCAGTACTTC.

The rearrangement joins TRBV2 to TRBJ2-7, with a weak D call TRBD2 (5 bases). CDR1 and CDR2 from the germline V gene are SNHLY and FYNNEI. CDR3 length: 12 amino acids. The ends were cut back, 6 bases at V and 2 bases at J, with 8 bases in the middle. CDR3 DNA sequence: TGTGCCAGCAGGGCCGGGACCTACGAGCAGTACTTC. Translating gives CASRAGTYEQYF.

The DNA for the CDR3 is TGTGCCAGCAGTTTTCCCCCTCATTCTGTATCCCCGGCCTACGAGCAGTACTTC. Amino acid sequence: CASSFPPHSVSPAYEQYF. This chain links TRBV28 with TRBJ2-7, with D unclear. CDR1 is MDHEN and CDR2 is SYDVKM in the germline V gene. V lost 3 bases and J lost 2, with 23 bases in between. The CDR3 has 18 residues.

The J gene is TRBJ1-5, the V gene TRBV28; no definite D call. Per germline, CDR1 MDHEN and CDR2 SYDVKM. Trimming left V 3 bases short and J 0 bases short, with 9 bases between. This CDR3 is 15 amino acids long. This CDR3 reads CASSFQSPSNQPQHF. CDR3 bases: TGTGCCAGCAGTTTTCAGAGCCCTAGCAATCAGCCCCAGCATTTT.

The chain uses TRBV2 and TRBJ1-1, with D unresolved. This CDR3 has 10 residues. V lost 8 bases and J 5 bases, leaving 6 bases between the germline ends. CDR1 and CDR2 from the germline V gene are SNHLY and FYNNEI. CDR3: CASGNTEAFF. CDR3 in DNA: TGTGCCAGCGGCAATACTGAAGCTTTCTTT.

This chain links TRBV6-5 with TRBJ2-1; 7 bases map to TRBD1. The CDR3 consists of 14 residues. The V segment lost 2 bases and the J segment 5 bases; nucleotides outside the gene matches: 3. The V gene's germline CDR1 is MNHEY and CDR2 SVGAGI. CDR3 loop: CASSYVTGNNEQFF. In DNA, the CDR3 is TGTGCCAGCAGTTACGTGACAGGGAACAATGAGCAGTTCTTC.

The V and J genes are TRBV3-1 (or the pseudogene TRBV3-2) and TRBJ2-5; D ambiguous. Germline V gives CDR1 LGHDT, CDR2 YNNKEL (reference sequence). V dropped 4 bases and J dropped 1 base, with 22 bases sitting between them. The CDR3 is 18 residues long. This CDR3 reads CASSPNNPAGVSQETQYF. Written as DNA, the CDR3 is TGTGCCAGCAGCCCCAACAACCCAGCTGGAGTGTCCCAAGAGACCCAGTACTTC.

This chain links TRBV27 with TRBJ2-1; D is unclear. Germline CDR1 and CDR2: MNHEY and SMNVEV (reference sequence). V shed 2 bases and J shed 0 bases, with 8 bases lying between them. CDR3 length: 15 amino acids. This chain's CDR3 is CASSLRFGSYNEQFF. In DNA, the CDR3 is TGTGCCAGCAGTTTAAGGTTCGGCTCCTACAATGAGCAGTTCTTC.

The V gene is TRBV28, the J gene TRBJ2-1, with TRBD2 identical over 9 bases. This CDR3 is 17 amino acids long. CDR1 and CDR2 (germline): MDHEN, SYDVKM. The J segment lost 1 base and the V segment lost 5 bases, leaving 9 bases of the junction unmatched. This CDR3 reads CASSLVLAGKSYNEQFF. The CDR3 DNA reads TGTGCCAGCAGTCTCGTCCTAGCGGGGAAATCCTACAATGAGCAGTTCTTC.

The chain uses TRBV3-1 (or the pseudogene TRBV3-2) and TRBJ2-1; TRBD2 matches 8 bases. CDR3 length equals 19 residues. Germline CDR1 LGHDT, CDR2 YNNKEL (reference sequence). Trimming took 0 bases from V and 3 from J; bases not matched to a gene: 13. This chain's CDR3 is CASSQEGWRSGGNYNEQFF. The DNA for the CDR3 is TGTGCCAGCAGCCAAGAAGGCTGGAGAAGCGGGGGAAACTACAATGAGCAGTTCTTC.

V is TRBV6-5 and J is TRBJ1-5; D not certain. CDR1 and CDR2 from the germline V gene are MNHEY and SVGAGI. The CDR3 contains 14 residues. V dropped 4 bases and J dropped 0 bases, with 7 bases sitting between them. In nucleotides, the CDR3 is TGTGCCAGCAGTTTTGACGGTAGCAATCAGCCCCAGCATTTT. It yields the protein CASSFDGSNQPQHF.

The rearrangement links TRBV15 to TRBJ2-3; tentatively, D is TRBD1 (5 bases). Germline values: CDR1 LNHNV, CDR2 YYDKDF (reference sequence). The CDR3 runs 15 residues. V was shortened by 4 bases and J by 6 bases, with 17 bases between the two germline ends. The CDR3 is CATSNGVGPVDTQYF. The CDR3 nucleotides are TGTGCCACCAGCAACGGTGTGGGGCCGGTGGATACGCAGTATTTT.

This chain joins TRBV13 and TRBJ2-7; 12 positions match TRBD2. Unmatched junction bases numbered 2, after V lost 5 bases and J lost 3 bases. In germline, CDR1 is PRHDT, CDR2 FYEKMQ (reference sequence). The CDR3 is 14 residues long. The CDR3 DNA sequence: TGTGCCAGCAGCCCGACTAGCGGGGGCTACGAGCAGTACTTC. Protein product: CASSPTSGGYEQYF.

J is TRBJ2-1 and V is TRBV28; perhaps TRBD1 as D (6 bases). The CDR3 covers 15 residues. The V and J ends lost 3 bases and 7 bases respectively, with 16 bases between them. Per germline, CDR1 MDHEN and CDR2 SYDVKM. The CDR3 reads CASSLQDSFRNEQFF. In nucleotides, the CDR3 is TGTGCCAGCAGTTTGCAGGACAGTTTTCGGAATGAGCAGTTCTTC.

The CDR3 here is CASSPIDEPVQFF. As DNA, the CDR3 is TGTGCCAGCAGCCCCATTGACGAGCCAGTGCAGTTCTTC. V and J are TRBV14 and TRBJ2-1; no definite D call. The V end was cut by 4 bases, the J end by 12 bases, with 16 bases between. The CDR3 extends over 13 amino acids. The germline CDR1 and CDR2 sequences are SGHDN and FVKESK.

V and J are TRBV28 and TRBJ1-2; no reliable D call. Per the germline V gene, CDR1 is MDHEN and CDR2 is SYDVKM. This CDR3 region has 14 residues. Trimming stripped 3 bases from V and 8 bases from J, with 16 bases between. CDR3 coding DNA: TGTGCCAGCAGTTTGTTGAGGATTTCACGGGGCTACACCTTC. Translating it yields CASSLLRISRGYTF.

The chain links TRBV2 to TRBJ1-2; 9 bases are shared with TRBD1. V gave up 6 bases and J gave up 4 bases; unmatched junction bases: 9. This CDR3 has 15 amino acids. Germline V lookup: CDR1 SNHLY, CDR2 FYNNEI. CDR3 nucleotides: TGTGCCAGCAGGAAACCGGGACAGGGCTCCTATGGCTACACCTTC. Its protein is CASRKPGQGSYGYTF.

The CDR3 here is CASSWTPLSSGGADTQYF. The DNA of the CDR3 is TGCGCCAGCAGCTGGACCCCCCTTTCCAGCGGTGGGGCAGATACGCAGTATTTT. The rearrangement links TRBV5-1 to TRBJ2-3; D may be TRBD2 (5 bases). CDR1 is SGHRS, CDR2 YFSETQ, per germline. The length of the CDR3 is 18 residues. V gave up 3 bases and J gave up 4 bases, with 24 bases separating them.